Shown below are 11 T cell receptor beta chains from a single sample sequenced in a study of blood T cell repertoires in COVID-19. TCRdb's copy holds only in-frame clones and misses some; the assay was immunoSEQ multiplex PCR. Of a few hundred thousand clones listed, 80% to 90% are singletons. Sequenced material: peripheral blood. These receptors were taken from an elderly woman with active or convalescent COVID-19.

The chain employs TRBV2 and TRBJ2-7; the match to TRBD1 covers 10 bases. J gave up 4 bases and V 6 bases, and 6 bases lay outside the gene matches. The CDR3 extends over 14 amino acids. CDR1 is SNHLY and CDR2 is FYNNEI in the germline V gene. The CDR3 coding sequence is TGTGCCAGCAGGGGGAGACAGGGGGCGTACGAGCAGTACTTC. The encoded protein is CASRGRQGAYEQYF.

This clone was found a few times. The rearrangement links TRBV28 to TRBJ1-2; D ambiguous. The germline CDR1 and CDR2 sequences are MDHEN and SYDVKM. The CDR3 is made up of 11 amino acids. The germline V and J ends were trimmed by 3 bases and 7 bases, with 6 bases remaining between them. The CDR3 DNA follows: TGTGCCAGCAGTTTTAGCAGTGGCTACACCTTC. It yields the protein CASSFSSGYTF.

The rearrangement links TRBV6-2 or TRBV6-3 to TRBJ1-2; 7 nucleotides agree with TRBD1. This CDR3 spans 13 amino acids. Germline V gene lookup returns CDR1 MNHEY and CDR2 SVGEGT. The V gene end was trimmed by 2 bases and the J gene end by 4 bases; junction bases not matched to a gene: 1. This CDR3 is CASSYGTVYGYTF. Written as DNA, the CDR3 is TGTGCCAGCAGTTACGGGACAGTCTATGGCTACACCTTC.

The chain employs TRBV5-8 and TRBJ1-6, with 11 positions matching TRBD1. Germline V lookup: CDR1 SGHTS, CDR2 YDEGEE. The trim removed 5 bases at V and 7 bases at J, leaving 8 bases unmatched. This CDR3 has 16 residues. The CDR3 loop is CASSRGQGAQNSPLHF. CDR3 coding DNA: TGTGCCAGCAGTCGAGGACAGGGGGCACAGAATTCACCCCTCCACTTT.

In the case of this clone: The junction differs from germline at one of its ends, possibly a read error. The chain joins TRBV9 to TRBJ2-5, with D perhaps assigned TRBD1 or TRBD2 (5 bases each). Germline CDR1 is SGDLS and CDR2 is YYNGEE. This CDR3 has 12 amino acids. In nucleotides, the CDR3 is TGTGCCAGTAGCGAGGGGCCAGGGACCCAGTACTTC. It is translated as CASSEGPGTQYF.

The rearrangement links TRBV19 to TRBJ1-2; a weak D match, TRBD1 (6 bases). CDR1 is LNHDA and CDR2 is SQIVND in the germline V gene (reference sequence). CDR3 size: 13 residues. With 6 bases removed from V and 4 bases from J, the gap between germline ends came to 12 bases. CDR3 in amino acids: CASSTGKLYGYTF. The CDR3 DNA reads TGTGCCAGTAGCACAGGGAAACTCTATGGCTACACCTTC.

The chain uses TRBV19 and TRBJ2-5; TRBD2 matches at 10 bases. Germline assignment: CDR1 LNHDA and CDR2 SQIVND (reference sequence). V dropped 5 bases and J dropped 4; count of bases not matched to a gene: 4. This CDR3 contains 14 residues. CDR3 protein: CASSFSGGGETQYF. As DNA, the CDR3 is TGTGCCAGTAGTTTCAGCGGGGGGGGAGAGACCCAGTACTTC.

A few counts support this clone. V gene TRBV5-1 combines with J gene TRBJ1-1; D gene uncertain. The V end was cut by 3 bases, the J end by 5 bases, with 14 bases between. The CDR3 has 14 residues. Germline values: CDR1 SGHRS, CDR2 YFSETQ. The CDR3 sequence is CASSSGGSQTEAFF. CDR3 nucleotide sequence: TGCGCCAGCAGCTCGGGAGGCTCGCAGACTGAAGCTTTCTTT.

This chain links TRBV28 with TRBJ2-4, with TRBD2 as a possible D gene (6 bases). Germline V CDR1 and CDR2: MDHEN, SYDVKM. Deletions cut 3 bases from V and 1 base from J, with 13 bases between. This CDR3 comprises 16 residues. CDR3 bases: TGTGCCAGCAGTTTTGGGGGGATGGTGGCCAAAAACATTCAGTACTTC. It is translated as CASSFGGMVAKNIQYF.

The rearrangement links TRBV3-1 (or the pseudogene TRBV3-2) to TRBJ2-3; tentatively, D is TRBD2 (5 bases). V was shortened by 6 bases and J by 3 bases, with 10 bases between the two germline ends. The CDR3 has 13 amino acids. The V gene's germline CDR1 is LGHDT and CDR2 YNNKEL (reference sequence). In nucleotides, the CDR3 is TGTGCCAGCAGGGACTCCACGACAGATACGCAGTATTTT. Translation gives CASRDSTTDTQYF.

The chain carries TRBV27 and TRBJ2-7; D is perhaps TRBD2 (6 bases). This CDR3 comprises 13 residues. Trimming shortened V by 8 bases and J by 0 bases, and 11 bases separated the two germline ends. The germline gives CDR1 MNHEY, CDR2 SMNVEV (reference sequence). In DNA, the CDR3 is TGTGCCAGCCGACGACTAGACTCCTACGAGCAGTACTTC. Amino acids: CASRRLDSYEQYF.